The source of this TCR beta chain is a study of technical replicates of blood from a few donors. Germline lookup yields CDR1 MNHEY and CDR2 SVGAGI. The CDR3 has 16 amino acids. The V and J ends lost 4 bases and 7 bases, in that order; junction bases with no gene match: 5. Repertoires were generated with immunoSEQ multiplex PCR, while TCRdb's copy carries only in-frame clones and drops some. The sample lists tens of thousands of clones, 91% occurring once. The sequence came from a human donor in good health. Some clones in this sample may be carry-over from other donors' samples. Sequencing input: PBMCs. This rearrangement joins TRBV6-5 to TRBJ2-1; 15 bases align to TRBD2. CDR3 residues: CASSSGLAGGGNEQFF. CDR3 DNA: TGTGCCAGCAGTTCGGGACTAGCGGGGGGTGGGAATGAGCAGTTCTTC.